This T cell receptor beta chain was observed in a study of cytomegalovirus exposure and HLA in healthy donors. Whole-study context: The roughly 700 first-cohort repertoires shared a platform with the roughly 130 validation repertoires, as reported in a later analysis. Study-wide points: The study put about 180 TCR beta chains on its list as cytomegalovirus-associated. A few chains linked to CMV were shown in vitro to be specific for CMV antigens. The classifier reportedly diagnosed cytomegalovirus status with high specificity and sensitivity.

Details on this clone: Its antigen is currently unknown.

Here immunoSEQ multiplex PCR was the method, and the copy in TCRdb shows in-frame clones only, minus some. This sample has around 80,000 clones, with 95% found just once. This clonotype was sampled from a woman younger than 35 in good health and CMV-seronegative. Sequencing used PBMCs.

This chain's CDR3 is CASSQTSGRANTQYF. CDR3 sequence (DNA): TGCGCCAGCAGCCAGACTAGCGGGAGGGCGAATACGCAGTATTTT. The chain couples TRBV5-1 to TRBJ2-3; 14 bases line up with TRBD2. V shed 4 bases and J 7 bases; nucleotides not matched to a gene: 5. The CDR3 length is 15 residues. Germline V gene sequence: CDR1 SGHRS, CDR2 YFSETQ.